There are a few counts of the clone carrying this T cell receptor (beta chain). The antigen remains unidentified. Treatment described: about 20 received Ad26.COV2.S at low or high dose, single or two shots; roughly five received placebo; per-sample allocation not given. Following the first vaccine or placebo injection, samples were taken on day 63. Assay used: immunoSEQ multiplex PCR; TCRdb lists only in-frame clones, some missing. The sample consists of around 450,000 clones, about 90% of them appearing once. The ends were cut back, 5 bases at V and 1 base at J, with 20 bases in the middle. This CDR3 comprises 17 residues. Germline CDR1 is SGHVS and CDR2 is FNYEAQ. This sample was included in a study of Ad26.COV2.S vaccination and SARS-CoV-2 variants. General observations from the study: Vaccine recipients showed a spike-specific TCR breadth that was higher than in placebo recipients. Vaccine recipients and placebo recipients showed similar non-spike TCR breadth. Measures of TCR breadth and depth may have fallen short of total T cell responses.

The source was peripheral blood, collected in a trial of Ad26.COV2.S vaccine versus placebo. The V call is TRBV7-6, the J call TRBJ2-5; D unclear. This receptor was identified in a person between 18 and 60 years old who received the Ad26.COV2.S COVID-19 vaccine or a placebo. Here the CDR3 reads CASSPTPNQQSQETQYF. In DNA, the CDR3 is TGTGCCAGCAGCCCTACTCCAAACCAACAGAGCCAAGAGACCCAGTACTTC.